Each of the 12 T cell receptor beta chains below was sequenced from the same sample in a study of blood T cell repertoires in COVID-19. TCRdb's table, derived via immunoSEQ multiplex PCR, lists solely in-frame clones and lacks some. The repertoire holds under 250,000 clones, with approximately 85% as singletons. The sequenced material came from peripheral blood. The receptors derive from a woman in her seventies with COVID-19, enrolled during active disease.

The rearrangement links TRBV10-3 to TRBJ2-3, with D maybe TRBD1 (7 bases). V was pared by 7 bases and J by 1 base, with 18 bases between. Per the germline V gene, CDR1 is ENHRY and CDR2 is SYGVKD. The CDR3 length is 16 residues. CDR3 loop: CAITPGQGEGTDTQYF. The CDR3, as DNA: TGTGCCATCACCCCCGGGCAGGGGGAGGGCACAGATACGCAGTATTTT.

The chain joins TRBV7-9 to TRBJ1-6, with TRBD1 matching 7 bases. Germline V gene sequence: CDR1 SEHNR, CDR2 FQNEAQ (reference sequence). V trimming: 5 bases; J trimming: 0 bases; junction bases outside the gene matches: 10. This CDR3 comprises 18 residues. CDR3 amino acids: CASSGRQGESSYNSPLHF. The CDR3 nucleotides are TGTGCCAGCAGCGGCCGACAGGGAGAAAGCTCCTATAATTCACCCCTCCACTTT. The entire variable domain, with the rest obtained from reference TRBV7-9 and TRBJ1-6, is as follows: DTGVSQNPRHKITKRGQNVTFRCDPISEHNRLYWYRQTLGQGPEFLTYFQNEAQLEKSRLLSDRFSAERPKGSFSTLEIQRTEQGDSAMYLCASSGRQGESSYNSPLHFGNGTRLTVT.

The V and J genes are TRBV18 and TRBJ1-5, with unresolved D. Germline lookup yields CDR1 KGHSH and CDR2 LQKENI. V dropped 3 bases and J dropped 0 bases, with 6 bases sitting between them. The CDR3 contains 14 residues. The chain's CDR3 is CASSPRHSNQPQHF. The CDR3 bases are TGTGCCAGCTCACCGAGACATAGCAATCAGCCCCAGCATTTT.

The chain combines TRBV4-1 with TRBJ2-1; TRBD2 matches at 8 bases. J lost 3 bases, V lost 4 bases, and 14 bases had no gene match. The germline CDR1 and CDR2 sequences are MGHRA and YSYEKL. This CDR3 is 18 amino acids long. The CDR3 loop is CASSPALKVAGYYNEQFF. The CDR3 DNA is TGCGCCAGCAGCCCTGCTTTGAAAGTAGCGGGGTACTACAATGAGCAGTTCTTC.

The chain employs TRBV6-5 and TRBJ2-1; a possible D gene is TRBD1 (6 bases). The CDR3 loop spans 15 amino acids. V was clipped by 7 bases and J by 3 bases, with 16 bases between them. Germline CDR1 is MNHEY and CDR2 is SVGAGI. CDR3 bases: TGTGCCAGCAATATACCGGGACAAGGCTACAATGAGCAGTTCTTC. Translation gives CASNIPGQGYNEQFF.

This clone appeared once. The chain joins TRBV11-2 to TRBJ1-4; tentatively, D is TRBD1 (5 bases). Germline V gene sequence: CDR1 SGHAT, CDR2 FQNNGV. V gave up 5 bases and J gave up 8 bases, with 9 bases separating them. This CDR3 region has 12 residues. CDR3 DNA: TGTGCCAGCAGCCTTCAGGGCGAAAAACTGTTTTTT. This translates into CASSLQGEKLFF.

This rearrangement joins TRBV19 to TRBJ1-1; 7 bases line up with TRBD1. Germline V CDR1 and CDR2: LNHDA, SQIVND (reference sequence). Trimming removed 5 bases from V and 0 bases from J; junction bases left unmatched: 3. CDR3 length equals 14 residues. CDR3 loop: CASSQTGLNTEAFF. The CDR3 DNA reads TGTGCCAGTAGTCAGACAGGGCTGAACACTGAAGCTTTCTTT.

The chain employs TRBV19 and TRBJ1-2, with a weak D call TRBD1 (5 bases). Deletions cut 2 bases from V and 8 bases from J, with 15 bases between. The germline V gene encodes CDR1 LNHDA and CDR2 SQIVND (reference sequence). CDR3 length: 14 residues. DNA for the CDR3: TGTGCCAGTAGTATACGTGGGCAGGGATCCGGCTACACCTTC. Residues: CASSIRGQGSGYTF.

The chain recombines TRBV5-1 with TRBJ2-4; TRBD2 might be the D (5 bases). The germline gives CDR1 SGHRS, CDR2 YFSETQ. The CDR3 consists of 17 residues. V shed 0 bases and J shed 9 bases, with 22 bases lying between them. CDR3 sequence (DNA): TGCGCCAGCAGCTTGGCCGGGGATAGGATCGGTCGAGGCATTCAGTACTTC. Translation gives CASSLAGDRIGRGIQYF.

V gene TRBV5-1 combines with J gene TRBJ1-2; a weak D match, TRBD1 (5 bases). This CDR3 is 13 amino acids long. V was trimmed by 6 bases and J by 4 bases, leaving 13 bases between them. CDR1 and CDR2 from the germline V gene are SGHRS and YFSETQ. CDR3 loop: CASTNDSFYGYTF. CDR3 nucleotide sequence: TGCGCCAGCACGAATGACAGCTTCTATGGCTACACCTTC. The entire variable domain, with the rest obtained from reference TRBV5-1 and TRBJ1-2, is as follows: KAGVTQTPRYLIKTRGQQVTLSCSPISGHRSVSWYQQTPGQGLQFLFEYFSETQRNKGNFPGRFSGRQFSNSRSEMNVSTLELGDSALYLCASTNDSFYGYTFGSGTRLTVV.

V usage is TRBV7-2 and J usage is TRBJ1-6, with 8 bases identical to TRBD1. V gave up 4 bases and J gave up 9 bases; unmatched junction bases: 8. The length of the CDR3 is 15 residues. Germline CDR1 SGHTA, CDR2 FQGNSA. The CDR3, as DNA: TGTGCCAGCAGCTCGAACCAGGGGGCGCGTTCACCCCTCCACTTT. It encodes CASSSNQGARSPLHF.

The rearrangement uses TRBV7-8 and TRBJ1-4, with D perhaps matching TRBD1 (5 bases). The CDR3 has 16 residues. V was pared by 8 bases and J by 7 bases, with 23 bases between. Germline lookup yields CDR1 SGHVS and CDR2 FQNEAQ. The CDR3 DNA is TGTGCCAGCTTAGCGGGAAGGATCACGGGGGTTGAAAAACTGTTTTTT. Translating it yields CASLAGRITGVEKLFF.